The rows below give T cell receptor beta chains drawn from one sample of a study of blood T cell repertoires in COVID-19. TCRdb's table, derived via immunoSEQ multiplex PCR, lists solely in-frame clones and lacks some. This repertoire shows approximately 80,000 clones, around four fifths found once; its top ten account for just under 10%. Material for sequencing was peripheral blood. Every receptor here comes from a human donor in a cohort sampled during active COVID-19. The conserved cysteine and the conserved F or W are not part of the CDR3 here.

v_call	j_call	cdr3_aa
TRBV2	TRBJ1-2	ASRVSNYGYT
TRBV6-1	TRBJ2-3	ASSEVAGATDTQY
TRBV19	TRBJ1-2	ASSTLQVTNYGYT
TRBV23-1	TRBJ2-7	ASSQSRGPYEQY
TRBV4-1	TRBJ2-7	ASSLSREGSYEQY
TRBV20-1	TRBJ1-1	SARDDTEAF
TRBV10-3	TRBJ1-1	ATRQNTEAF
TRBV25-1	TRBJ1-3	ASSGVVGRIGNTIY
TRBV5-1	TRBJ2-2	ASSPAGGRTGELF
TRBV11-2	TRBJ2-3	ASSFYGSRGGTQY
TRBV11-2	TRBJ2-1	ASSTRTGRYNEQF
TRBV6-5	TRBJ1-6	ASSYWAQVGSPLH
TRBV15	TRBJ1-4	ATSRGMGANEKLF
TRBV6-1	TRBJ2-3	ASSDGWAY
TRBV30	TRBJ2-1	AWTGGYEQF
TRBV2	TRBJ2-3	ANSSGGDTQY
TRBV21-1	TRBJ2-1	ASSTPGGGGNEQF
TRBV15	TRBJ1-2	ATSVRTGGMDYGYT
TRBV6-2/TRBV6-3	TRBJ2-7	ASSISGDRTYEQY
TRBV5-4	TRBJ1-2	ASSPMTGKGYGYT
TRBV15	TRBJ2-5	ATTLGGGKVTQY
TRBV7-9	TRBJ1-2	ASSLAQGAANYGYT
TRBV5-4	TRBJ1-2	ASSTGWARDYGYT
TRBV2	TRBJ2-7	ASSQTSGGKGEQY
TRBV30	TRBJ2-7	AWGQGAITYEQY
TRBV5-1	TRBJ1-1	ASSLGVNTEAF
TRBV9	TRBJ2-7	ASSVAGPPLQQY
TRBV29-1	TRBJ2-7	SVGRAGSYEQY
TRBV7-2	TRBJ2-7	ASSLGTGGLYEQY
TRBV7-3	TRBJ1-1	ASSGVGRGTEAF
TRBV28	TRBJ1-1	ASSRNDRRVTEAF
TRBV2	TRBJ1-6	ASSPPGQGSSPLH
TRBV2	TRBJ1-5	AGRGGSNQPQH
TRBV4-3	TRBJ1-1	ASSQVGQTEGAF
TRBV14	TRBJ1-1	ASSHQVNTEAF
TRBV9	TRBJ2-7	ASSVDEGQGFNEQY
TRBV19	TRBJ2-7	ASRSQGRYEQY
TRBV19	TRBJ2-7	ASSSRRGGSYEQY
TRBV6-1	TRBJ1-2	ASSELVVKGYT
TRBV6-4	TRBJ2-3	ASAQDSGGAGTQY
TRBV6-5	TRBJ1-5	ASRWSTSNQPQH
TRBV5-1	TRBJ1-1	ASRPGAVNTEAF
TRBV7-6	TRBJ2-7	ASSSGLAGGIDEQY
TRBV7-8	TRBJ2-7	ASRGQGSNEQY
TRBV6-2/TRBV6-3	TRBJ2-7	ASSTGLAGDEQY
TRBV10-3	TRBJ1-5	AIRATGSNQPQH
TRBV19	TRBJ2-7	ASSIVPGQGIGEQY
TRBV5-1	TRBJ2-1	ASSFLGVDNEQF
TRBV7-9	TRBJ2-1	ASAGMRNEQF
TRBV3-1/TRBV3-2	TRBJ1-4	ASSDRDRGRDEKLF
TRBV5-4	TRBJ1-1	ASSSGQGAEAF
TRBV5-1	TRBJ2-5	ASSLGAPGGETQY
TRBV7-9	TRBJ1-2	ASSLERYGYT